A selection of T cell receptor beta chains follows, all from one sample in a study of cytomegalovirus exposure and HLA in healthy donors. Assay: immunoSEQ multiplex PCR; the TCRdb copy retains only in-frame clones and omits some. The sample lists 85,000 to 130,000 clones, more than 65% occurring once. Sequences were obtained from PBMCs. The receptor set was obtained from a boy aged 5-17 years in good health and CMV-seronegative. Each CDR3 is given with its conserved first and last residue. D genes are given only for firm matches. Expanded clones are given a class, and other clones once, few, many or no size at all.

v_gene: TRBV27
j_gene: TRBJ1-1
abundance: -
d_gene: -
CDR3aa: CASSFGGGWTEAFF
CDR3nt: TGTGCCAGCAGTTTTGGGGGCGGGTGGACTGAAGCTTTCTTT

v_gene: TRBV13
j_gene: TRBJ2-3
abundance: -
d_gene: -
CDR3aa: CASSNRGTASTDTQYF
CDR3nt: TGTGCCAGCAGCAACCGCGGGACAGCAAGCACAGATACGCAGTATTTT

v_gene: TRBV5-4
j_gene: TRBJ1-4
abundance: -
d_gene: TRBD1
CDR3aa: CASSVDRAPGVKLFF
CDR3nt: TGTGCCAGCAGCGTCGACAGGGCCCCCGGGGTAAAGCTGTTTTTT

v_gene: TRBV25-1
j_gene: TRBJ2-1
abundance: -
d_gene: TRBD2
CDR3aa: CASSEAGLYNEQFF
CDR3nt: TGTGCCAGCAGCGAAGCGGGACTCTACAATGAGCAGTTCTTC

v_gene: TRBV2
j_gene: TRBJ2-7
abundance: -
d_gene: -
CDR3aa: CASSGQGSFLGEQYF
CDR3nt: TGTGCCAGCAGTGGTCAGGGTAGCTTTTTAGGCGAGCAGTACTTC

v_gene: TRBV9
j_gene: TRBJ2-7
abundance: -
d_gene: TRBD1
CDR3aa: CASSVDLGGDTDEQYF
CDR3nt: TGTGCCAGCAGCGTAGATTTAGGGGGCGATACTGACGAGCAGTACTTC

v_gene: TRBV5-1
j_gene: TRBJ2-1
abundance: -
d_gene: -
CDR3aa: CASSPERRLGQFF
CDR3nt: TGCGCCAGCAGCCCGGAGAGGAGGCTTGGGCAGTTCTTC

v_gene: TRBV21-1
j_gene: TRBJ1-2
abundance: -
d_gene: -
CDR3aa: CASSNRRKVYGYTF
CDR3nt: TGTGCCAGCAGCAATCGGCGGAAGGTCTATGGCTACACCTTC

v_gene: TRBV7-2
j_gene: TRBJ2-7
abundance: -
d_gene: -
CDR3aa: CASSRGAETYEQYF
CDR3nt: TGTGCCAGCAGCCGGGGGGCGGAGACCTACGAGCAGTACTTC

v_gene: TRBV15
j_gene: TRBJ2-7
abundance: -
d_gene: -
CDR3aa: CATSRDRSSYEQYF
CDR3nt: TGTGCCACCAGCAGGGACAGATCCTCCTACGAGCAGTACTTC

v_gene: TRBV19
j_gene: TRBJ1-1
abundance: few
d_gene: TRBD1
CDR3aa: CASSRPGQGHTEAFF
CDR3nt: TGTGCCAGTAGTCGTCCGGGACAGGGACACACTGAAGCTTTCTTT

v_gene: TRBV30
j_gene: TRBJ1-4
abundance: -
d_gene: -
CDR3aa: CAWSLQRAATNEKLFF
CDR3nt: TGTGCCTGGAGTCTCCAGAGGGCAGCAACTAATGAAAAACTGTTTTTT

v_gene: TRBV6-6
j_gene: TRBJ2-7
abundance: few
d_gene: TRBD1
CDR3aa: CASSYGTGGYEQYF
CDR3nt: TGTGCCAGCAGTTACGGGACAGGGGGCTACGAGCAGTACTTC

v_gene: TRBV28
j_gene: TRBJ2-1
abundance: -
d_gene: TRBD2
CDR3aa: CASSLLAGGRSYNEQFF
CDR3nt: TGTGCCAGCAGTTTACTAGCGGGAGGGCGGTCCTACAATGAGCAGTTCTTC

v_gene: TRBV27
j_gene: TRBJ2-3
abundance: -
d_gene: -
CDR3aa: CASSTRLEREIADTQYF
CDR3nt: TGTGCCAGCAGTACCCGCCTAGAACGGGAGATCGCAGATACGCAGTATTTT

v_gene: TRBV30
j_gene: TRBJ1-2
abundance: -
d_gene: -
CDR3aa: CAWSDRGGYGYTF
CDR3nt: TGTGCCTGGAGTGATCGGGGGGGCTATGGCTACACCTTC

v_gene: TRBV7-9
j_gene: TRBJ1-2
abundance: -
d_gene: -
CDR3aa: CASSLNPFYGYTF
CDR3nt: TGTGCCAGCAGCTTAAATCCCTTCTATGGCTACACCTTC

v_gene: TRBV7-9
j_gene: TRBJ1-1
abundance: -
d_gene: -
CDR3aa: CASSIPGRGDTEAFF
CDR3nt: TGTGCCAGCAGCATCCCGGGGCGGGGAGACACTGAAGCTTTCTTT

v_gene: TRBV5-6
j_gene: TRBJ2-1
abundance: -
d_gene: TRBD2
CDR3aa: CASSLLTSGTHNEQFF
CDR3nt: TGTGCCAGCAGCTTGTTGACTAGCGGGACTCACAATGAGCAGTTCTTC

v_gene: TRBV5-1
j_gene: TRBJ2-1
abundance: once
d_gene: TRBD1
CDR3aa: CASSLDRGASYNEQFF
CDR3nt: TGCGCCAGCAGCTTGGACAGGGGAGCTTCCTACAATGAGCAGTTCTTC

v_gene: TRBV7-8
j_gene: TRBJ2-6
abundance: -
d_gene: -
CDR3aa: CASSDSGEGANVLTF
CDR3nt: TGTGCCAGCTCCGACTCGGGTGAAGGGGCCAACGTCCTGACTTTC

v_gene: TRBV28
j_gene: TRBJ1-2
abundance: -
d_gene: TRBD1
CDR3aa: CASSLRQGGYTF
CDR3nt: TGTGCCAGCAGTCTCCGACAGGGAGGCTACACCTTC

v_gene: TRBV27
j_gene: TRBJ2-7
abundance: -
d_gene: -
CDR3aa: CASSPGIPYEQYF
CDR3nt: TGTGCCAGCAGTCCCGGGATTCCCTACGAGCAGTACTTC

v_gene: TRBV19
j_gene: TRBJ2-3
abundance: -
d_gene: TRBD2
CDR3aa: CASSIRLSGTSGSWADTQYF
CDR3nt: TGTGCCAGTAGTATCCGCCTAAGCGGGACTAGCGGGAGTTGGGCAGATACGCAGTATTTT

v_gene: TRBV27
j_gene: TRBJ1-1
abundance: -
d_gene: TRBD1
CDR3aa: CASLTGGTEAFF
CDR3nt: TGTGCCAGTCTTACAGGGGGCACTGAAGCTTTCTTT

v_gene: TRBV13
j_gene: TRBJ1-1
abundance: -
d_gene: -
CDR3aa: CASSLGQGSEAFF
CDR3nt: TGTGCCAGCAGCTTAGGACAGGGTTCTGAAGCTTTCTTT

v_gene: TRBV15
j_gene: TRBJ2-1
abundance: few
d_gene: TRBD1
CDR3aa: CATSRDSLGQGNNEQFF
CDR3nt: TGTGCCACCAGCAGAGATAGTCTGGGACAGGGGAACAATGAGCAGTTCTTC

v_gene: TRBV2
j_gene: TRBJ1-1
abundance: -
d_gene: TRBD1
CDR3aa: CASSSPNRDRQSF
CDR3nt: TGTGCCAGCAGCTCCCCCAACCGGGACAGACAGTCCTTT

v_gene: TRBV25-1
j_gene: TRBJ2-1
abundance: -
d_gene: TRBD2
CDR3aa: CASSEFGSGSFDEQFF
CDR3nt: TGTGCCAGCAGTGAATTCGGTAGCGGGAGCTTCGATGAGCAGTTCTTC

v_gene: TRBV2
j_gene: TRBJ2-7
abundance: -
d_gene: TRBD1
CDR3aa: CASTGDSFREQYF
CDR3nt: TGTGCCAGCACCGGGGACAGTTTCCGCGAGCAGTACTTC

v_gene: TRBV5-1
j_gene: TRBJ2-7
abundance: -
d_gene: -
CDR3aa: CASSSLAVGWLDEQYF
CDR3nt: TGCGCCAGCAGCTCTCTGGCGGTTGGGTGGTTGGACGAGCAGTACTTC

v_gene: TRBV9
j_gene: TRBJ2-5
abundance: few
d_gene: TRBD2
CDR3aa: CASSSQTLAGGLETQYF
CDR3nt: TGTGCCAGCAGCTCCCAAACACTAGCGGGGGGGTTGGAGACCCAGTACTTC

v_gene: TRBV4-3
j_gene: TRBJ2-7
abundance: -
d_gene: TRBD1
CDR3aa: CASSPTQDRGSYEQYF
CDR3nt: TGCGCCAGCAGCCCTACCCAGGACAGGGGCTCCTACGAGCAGTACTTC

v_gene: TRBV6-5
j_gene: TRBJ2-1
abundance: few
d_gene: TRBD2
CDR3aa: CASSRPGLANNEQFF
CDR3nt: TGTGCCAGCAGCCGTCCGGGACTAGCTAACAATGAGCAGTTCTTC

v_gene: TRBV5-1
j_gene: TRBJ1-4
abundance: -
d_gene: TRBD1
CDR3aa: CASSVQGASNEKLFF
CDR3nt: TGCGCCAGCAGCGTCCAGGGGGCAAGTAATGAAAAACTGTTTTTT

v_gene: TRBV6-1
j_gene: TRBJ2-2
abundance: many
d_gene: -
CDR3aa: CAISQGADTGELFF
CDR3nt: TGTGCCATCAGCCAAGGGGCGGACACCGGGGAGCTGTTTTTT

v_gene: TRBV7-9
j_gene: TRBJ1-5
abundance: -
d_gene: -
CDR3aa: CASSLVEAEGAQHF
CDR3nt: TGTGCCAGCAGCTTAGTAGAGGCCGAAGGGGCCCAGCATTTT

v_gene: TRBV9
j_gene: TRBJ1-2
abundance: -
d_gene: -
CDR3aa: CASSVATANYGYTF
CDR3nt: TGTGCCAGCAGCGTAGCTACAGCCAACTATGGCTACACCTTC

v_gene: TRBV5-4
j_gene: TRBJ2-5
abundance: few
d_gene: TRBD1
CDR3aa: CASFRDRLQETQYF
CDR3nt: TGTGCCAGTTTCCGGGACAGACTACAAGAGACCCAGTACTTC

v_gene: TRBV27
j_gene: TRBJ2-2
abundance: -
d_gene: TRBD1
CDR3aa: CASTAFGQGNTGELFF
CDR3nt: TGTGCCAGCACCGCCTTCGGACAGGGGAACACCGGGGAGCTGTTTTTT

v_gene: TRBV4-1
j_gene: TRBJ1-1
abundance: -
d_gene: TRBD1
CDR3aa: CASSHGLLQGARTEAFF
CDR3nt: TGCGCCAGCAGCCACGGTTTACTACAGGGGGCGCGGACTGAAGCTTTCTTT

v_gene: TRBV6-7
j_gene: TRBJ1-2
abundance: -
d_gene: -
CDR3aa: CASSRQATYGYTF
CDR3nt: TGTGCCAGCAGTCGACAGGCTACCTATGGCTACACCTTC

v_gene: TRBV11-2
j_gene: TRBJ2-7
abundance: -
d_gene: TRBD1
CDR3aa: CASSPPGQGVDEQYF
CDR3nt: TGTGCCAGCAGCCCACCCGGACAGGGGGTTGACGAGCAGTACTTC

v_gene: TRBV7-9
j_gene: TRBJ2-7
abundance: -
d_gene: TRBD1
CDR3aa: CASALTGTGYYEQYF
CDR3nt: TGTGCCAGCGCCTTAACCGGGACAGGATACTACGAGCAGTACTTC

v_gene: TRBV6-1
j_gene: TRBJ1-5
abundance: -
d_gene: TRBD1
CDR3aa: CASSPDRVNQPQHF
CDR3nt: TGTGCCAGCAGCCCCGACAGGGTTAATCAGCCCCAGCATTTT

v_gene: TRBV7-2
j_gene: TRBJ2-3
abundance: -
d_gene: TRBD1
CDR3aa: CASRRQGTTDTQYF
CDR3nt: TGTGCCAGCAGGAGACAGGGGACCACAGATACGCAGTATTTT

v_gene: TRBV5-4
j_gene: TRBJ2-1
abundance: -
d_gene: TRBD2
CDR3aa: CASSLSGELNEQFF
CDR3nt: TGTGCCAGCAGCTTGAGCGGGGAACTCAATGAGCAGTTCTTC

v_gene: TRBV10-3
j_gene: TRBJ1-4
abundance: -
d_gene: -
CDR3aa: CAISDRGIATNEKLFF
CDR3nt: TGTGCCATCAGTGACCGGGGAATCGCGACTAATGAAAAACTGTTTTTT

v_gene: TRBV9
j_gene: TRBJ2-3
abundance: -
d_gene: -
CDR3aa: CASSAVAEDRDTQYF
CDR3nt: TGTGCCAGCAGCGCAGTAGCGGAAGATCGTGATACGCAGTATTTT

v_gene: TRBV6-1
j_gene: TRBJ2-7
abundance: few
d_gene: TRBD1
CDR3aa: CASSEEAGGPYEQYF
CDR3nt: TGTGCCAGCAGTGAAGAGGCAGGGGGCCCCTACGAGCAGTACTTC

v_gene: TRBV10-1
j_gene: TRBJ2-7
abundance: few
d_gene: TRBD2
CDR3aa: CASSQASGTLPEQYF
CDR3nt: TGCGCCAGCAGTCAAGCTAGCGGGACCCTCCCCGAGCAGTACTTC